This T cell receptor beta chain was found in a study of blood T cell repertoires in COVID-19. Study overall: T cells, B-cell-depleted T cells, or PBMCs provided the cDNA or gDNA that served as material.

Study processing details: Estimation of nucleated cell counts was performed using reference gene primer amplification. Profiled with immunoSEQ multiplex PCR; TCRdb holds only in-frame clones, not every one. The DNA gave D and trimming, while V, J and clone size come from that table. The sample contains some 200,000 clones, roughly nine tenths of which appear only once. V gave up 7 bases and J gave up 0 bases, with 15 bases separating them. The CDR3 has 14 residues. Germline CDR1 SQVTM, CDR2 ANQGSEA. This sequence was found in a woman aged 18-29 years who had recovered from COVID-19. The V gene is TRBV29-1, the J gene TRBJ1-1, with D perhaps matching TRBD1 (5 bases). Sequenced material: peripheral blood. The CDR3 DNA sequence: TGCAGCGGCTCTAGGGGAATGATGAACACTGAAGCTTTCTTT. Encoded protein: CSGSRGMMNTEAFF.